This T cell receptor beta chain is from a study of patients and donors after allogeneic stem cell transplantation. One entry per CDR3 protein, called by TCRdb with MiXCR from the RT-PCR reads. The sample records about 960,000 distinct CDR3 sequences, 15% to 20% being singletons. A single count supports this clonotype. This CDR3 spans 12 amino acids. Germline V gene lookup returns CDR1 DFQATT and CDR2 SNEGSKA (reference sequence). Trimming took 2 bases from V and 13 from J, leaving 14 bases between them. The TCR was taken from a human donor who was either an allogeneic HSCT recipient or a stem cell or donor lymphocyte infusion donor (not recorded which). It is not recorded whose cells these are; they may come from a transplant donor. Sample: blood, either unsorted or a sorted T cell fraction (not recorded which). The chain couples TRBV20-1 to TRBJ1-4, with D hard to call. The CDR3, as DNA: TGCAGTGCTAGACCTCTTCGTCCAGGACTGTTTTTT. The encoded protein is CSARPLRPGLFF.